This TCR beta chain was retrieved from a study of T cells in Graves' hyperthyroidism and ophthalmopathy. V was shortened by 4 bases and J by 3 bases, with 19 bases between the two germline ends. The CDR3 spans 16 residues. Germline V gene lookup returns CDR1 DFQATT and CDR2 SNEGSKA (reference sequence). Exclusion followed for patients with uncontrolled infection, other autoimmune disease, pregnancy or lactation. Diagnostic decisions used clinical symptoms, serum thyroxine and TRAb, thyroid ultrasound and orbital computed tomography. The authors took PBMCs from 7.5 to 10 ml fresh peripheral blood. This clonotype was counted between two and nine times. The antigen is undetermined. Notes on the study in general: From stable hyperthyroidism, ophthalmopathy was separated by a 13 V-J model.

Amplification targeted TCR beta CDR3 regions from RNA transcripts. The TCR CDR3 first-round RT-PCR relied on the HTBI primer set. TCRdb independently ran MiXCR on the multiplex PCR reads; one entry per CDR3 protein. The table has hundreds of thousands of distinct CDR3 sequences, roughly 15% seen once. The material sequenced was blood. The gene calls are TRBV20-1 and TRBJ2-1; D perhaps matches TRBD2 (6 bases). This receptor was identified in a woman aged 45 to 65 with Graves' ophthalmopathy. CDR3 amino acids: CSATGVGSPLYNEQFF. The DNA for the CDR3 is TGCAGTGCTACGGGTGTCGGGAGTCCCCTCTACAATGAGCAGTTCTTC.